The rows below give T cell receptor beta chains drawn from one sample of a study of T-cell memory formation after mild COVID-19. TCRdb used MiXCR to reprocess the 5' RACE reads, holding one entry per CDR3 protein. Of 100,000 to 150,000 distinct CDR3 sequences in the sample, approximately 15% were seen once. Input material: PBMCs or a T cell subset sorted from them (not recorded which). The receptors here all came from a man between 18 and 29 years old who had mild COVID-19 (a few samples of this study predate the infection). Cell type and time point are not known. Each CDR3 is given with its conserved first and last residue. D genes are given only for firm matches. Rows give clone size only sometimes, using once, few, many, or a class for an expanded clone.

cdr3_aa cdr3_nt j_call v_call clone_size d_call
CASSSKPGPYGYTF TGTGCCAGCAGCTCCAAGCCCGGACCCTATGGCTACACCTTC TRBJ1-2 TRBV9 few .
CASLRRGQGEETQYF TGCGCCAGCCTAAGGCGAGGACAGGGAGAAGAGACCCAGTACTTC TRBJ2-5 TRBV5-1 few TRBD1
CASSPTGSGNTIYF TGCGCCAGCAGCCCGACAGGCTCTGGAAACACCATATATTTT TRBJ1-3 TRBV5-1 . .
CASSLAGVPTDTQYF TGTGCCAGCAGCTTAGCAGGGGTTCCCACAGATACGCAGTATTTT TRBJ2-3 TRBV11-2 . .
CASSFGGGASEFF . TRBJ2-1 TRBV12-3/TRBV12-4 few .
CASSFGDRNSPLHF TGTGCCAGCAGTTTTGGCGACAGAAATTCACCCCTCCACTTT TRBJ1-6 TRBV12-3/TRBV12-4 few .
CASSRARAAGELFF TGTGCCAGCAGCCGAGCGAGGGCGGCCGGGGAGCTGTTTTTT TRBJ2-2 TRBV7-2 few .
CASSPQSGTGGGYTF TGTGCCAGCAGCCCACAATCCGGGACAGGGGGTGGCTACACCTTC TRBJ1-2 TRBV9 . TRBD1
CASSLVAGGGTGELFF TGTGCCAGCAGCTTAGTGGCGGGGGGGGGCACCGGGGAGCTGTTTTTT TRBJ2-2 TRBV7-2 . TRBD2
CSARVGGGADTQYF TGCAGTGCTAGAGTCGGCGGGGGGGCAGATACGCAGTATTTT TRBJ2-3 TRBV20-1 few TRBD2
CAISRVAGTFSYNEQFF TGTGCCATCAGCAGGGTGGCCGGGACTTTCTCCTACAATGAGCAGTTCTTC TRBJ2-1 TRBV10-3 . .
CSASGTGFNQPQHF TGCAGTGCTTCCGGGACAGGATTCAATCAGCCCCAGCATTTT TRBJ1-5 TRBV20-1 few TRBD1
CASSRDRGLRWQYF TGCGCCAGCAGCCGGGACCGCGGCTTGAGATGGCAGTACTTC TRBJ2-7 TRBV5-1 few .
CSVQDSMNTEAFF TGCAGCGTTCAGGACTCCATGAACACTGAAGCTTTCTTT TRBJ1-1 TRBV29-1 many .
CASSYSMGSQTQYF TGTGCCAGCAGTTACTCGATGGGTAGTCAGACCCAGTACTTC TRBJ2-5 TRBV6-2/TRBV6-3 . .
CAWSTTDASLSNQPQHF TGTGCCTGGAGTACGACGGACGCCTCCCTCAGCAATCAGCCCCAGCATTTT TRBJ1-5 TRBV30 few .
CASTSSSYNEQFF TGTGCCAGCACATCGAGCTCCTACAATGAGCAGTTCTTC TRBJ2-1 TRBV3-1 . .
CASSLGQGFTDTQYF TGTGCCAGCAGCTTGGGACAGGGTTTCACAGATACGCAGTATTTT TRBJ2-3 TRBV7-2 . TRBD1
CASTRAGGIFNEQFF TGTGCCAGCACCCGGGCAGGGGGCATTTTCAATGAGCAGTTCTTC TRBJ2-1 TRBV12-3/TRBV12-4 few TRBD1
CSARDRGVNTGELFF TGCAGTGCTAGAGACCGGGGGGTTAACACCGGGGAGCTGTTTTTT TRBJ2-2 TRBV20-1 few TRBD2
CASSPPRGRTDTQYF TGTGCCAGCAGCCCCCCGCGGGGACGTACAGATACGCAGTATTTT TRBJ2-3 TRBV12-3/TRBV12-4 many .
CASGPWGAEAFF TGTGCCAGCGGGCCTTGGGGGGCTGAAGCTTTCTTT TRBJ1-1 TRBV6-1 . .
CASTDRRSIQYF TGCGCCAGCACCGACAGGAGGTCCATTCAGTACTTC TRBJ2-4 TRBV10-2 . .
CASSVEFRNEQFF TGTGCCAGCAGCGTAGAGTTTAGGAATGAGCAGTTCTTC TRBJ2-1 TRBV9 . .
CATSDGNLETQYF TGTGCCACCAGTGATGGGAATTTGGAGACCCAGTACTTC TRBJ2-5 TRBV24-1 . .
CASSLRAGGRNEQFF TGTGCCAGCAGCTTAAGGGCAGGGGGTCGGAATGAGCAGTTCTTC TRBJ2-1 TRBV7-6 . TRBD1
CASSWGQVNTEAFF TGTGCCAGCAGCTGGGGACAGGTGAACACTGAAGCTTTCTTT TRBJ1-1 TRBV7-2 few TRBD1
CASSLTGAPSRAFF TGCGCCAGCAGCCTGACAGGGGCACCGTCGCGGGCTTTCTTT TRBJ1-1 TRBV5-1 . TRBD1
CASSPQVNTGELFF TGTGCCAGCAGCCCCCAGGTTAACACCGGGGAGCTGTTTTTT TRBJ2-2 TRBV3-1 few .
CASSRSTGSETQYF TGCGCCAGCAGCCGCTCAACAGGGTCAGAGACCCAGTACTTC TRBJ2-5 TRBV4-3 many .
CAYSTGGPRGTQYF TGTGCCTACTCAACTGGGGGCCCCAGGGGTACGCAGTATTTT TRBJ2-3 TRBV12-3/TRBV12-4 . .
CASSFRTGSEKLFF TGTGCCAGCAGTTTCCGGACAGGGAGTGAAAAACTGTTTTTT TRBJ1-4 TRBV12-3/TRBV12-4 few TRBD1
CASSFRGGRTDTQYF TGTGCCAGCAGCTTTAGAGGGGGCCGCACAGATACGCAGTATTTT TRBJ2-3 TRBV5-4 few TRBD1
CASSLDRNTEAFF TGTGCCAGCAGCTTAGATCGGAACACTGAAGCTTTCTTT TRBJ1-1 TRBV7-2 many .
CASSNLSRTGTENSPLHF TGTGCCAGCAGCAATCTTTCCCGGACCGGGACAGAAAATTCACCCCTCCACTTT TRBJ1-6 TRBV21-1 few .
CASSLGLAANTGELFF TGTGCCAGCAGTTTAGGACTAGCTGCGAACACCGGGGAGCTGTTTTTT TRBJ2-2 TRBV12-3/TRBV12-4 many TRBD2
CAISPSQGEWGYTF TGTGCCATCAGCCCATCTCAGGGGGAGTGGGGCTACACCTTC TRBJ1-2 TRBV10-3 few TRBD1